This entry features one T cell receptor (beta chain) sequence. Its cognate antigen is unknown. This entry comes from a study of breast tumors, draining lymph nodes, adjacent tissues. Findings of the study overall: The data were judged consistent with most tumor T cells coming from lymph node and expanding in tumor. Luminal-like breast cancer showed significantly higher tumor–nontumor repertoire similarity than basal-like. Data only fit, rather than demonstrated, lymph node origin of most tumor T cells. Tumor TCR diversity was below lymph nodes but above nontumor tissue.

Germline CDR1 reads DFQATT; CDR2 reads SNEGSKA (reference sequence). The CDR3 consists of 11 residues. Trimming at V came to 6 bases and at J to 4 bases, leaving 2 bases not matched to a gene. Samples came from axillary lymph nodes draining the breast cancer. Each CDR3 protein is one row after TCRdb ran MiXCR on the multiplex PCR reads. The sample lists approximately 280,000 distinct CDR3 sequences, under 35% seen once, with under 1.2% in the top ten. The sequenced sample was axillary lymph node tissue. The chain recombines TRBV20-1 with TRBJ1-1; TRBD1 matches at 7 bases. The clonotype originates from a female donor with breast cancer. Some clones in this sample may be carry-over from other donors' samples. CDR3 in amino acids: CSAGTATEAFF. The CDR3 coding sequence is TGCAGTGCCGGGACAGCCACTGAAGCTTTCTTT.